This T cell receptor (beta chain) was observed in a study of T cell responses to AZD1222 COVID-19 vaccine. Profiling relied on immunoSEQ multiplex PCR, and the TCRdb table lists in-frame clones only, not all of them. The sample includes roughly 100,000 clones, roughly 88% of them seen just once. The germline V gene has CDR1 SNHLY and CDR2 FYNNEI. CDR3 length: 15 amino acids. Losses at the gene ends were 6 bases for V and 0 bases for J; bases not matched to a gene: 7. The chain combines TRBV2 with TRBJ1-2; 7 bases map to TRBD1. This TCR derives from an adult in good health. The source material was peripheral blood, sampled on day 0 of AZD1222 vaccination. The CDR3: CASSRRGTANYGYTF. The CDR3 bases are TGTGCCAGCAGCCGCAGGGGGACAGCTAACTATGGCTACACCTTC.